These T cell receptor beta chains were read from a single sample in a study of cytomegalovirus exposure and HLA in healthy donors. Using immunoSEQ multiplex PCR, the repertoire was profiled, and TCRdb retains in-frame clones only, with some absent. The sample has around 80,000 clones, 62% seen once; the top ten hold 4% to 4.5%. The sample taken for sequencing was PBMCs. The source is a male donor in good health and CMV-seropositive. Both conserved end residues are part of each CDR3. A D gene is named only where the DNA matches it firmly. Some rows have no size entry. The others give once, few or many, or a class for an expanded clone.

d_call	j_call	v_call	clone_size	cdr3_nt	cdr3_aa
TRBD2	TRBJ2-2	TRBV6-5	-	TGTGCCAGCAGTTTTCGGACTAGCGGGAGAGGGGAGCTGTTTTTT	CASSFRTSGRGELFF
TRBD1	TRBJ1-5	TRBV19	-	TGTGCCAGTAGTGTCGGGACAGGGGGAAGTCAGCCCCAGCATTTT	CASSVGTGGSQPQHF
TRBD1	TRBJ2-5	TRBV5-1	-	TGCGCCAGCAGCTTTGGGACAGGGCTATCAGAGACCCAGTACTTC	CASSFGTGLSETQYF
TRBD1	TRBJ2-1	TRBV5-1	few	TGCGCCAGCAGCACCGGACAGGGGAGTGAGCAGTTCTTC	CASSTGQGSEQFF
TRBD1	TRBJ2-7	TRBV28	-	TGTGCCAGCAGTACCTACAGACAGGGGACCTACGAGCAGTACTTC	CASSTYRQGTYEQYF
-	TRBJ2-4	TRBV21-1	-	TGTGCCAGCAGCAAAAGGACAGGGCAAAACATTCAGTACTTC	CASSKRTGQNIQYF
TRBD1	TRBJ1-2	TRBV19	-	TGTGCCAGTAGTATAATCCCCAAGGGACAGGGGAATGGCTACACCTTC	CASSIIPKGQGNGYTF
-	TRBJ1-1	TRBV9	-	TGTGCCAGCAGCTCCGGAGATACTGAAGCTTTCTTT	CASSSGDTEAFF
-	TRBJ1-1	TRBV2	-	TGTGCCAGCAGTGAAGTCCGAGGGAACACTGAAGCTTTCTTT	CASSEVRGNTEAFF
-	TRBJ2-1	TRBV6-1	-	TGTGCCAGCAGTGATCGAACTAGCTACAATGAGCAGTTCTTC	CASSDRTSYNEQFF
TRBD2	TRBJ2-5	TRBV18	-	TGTGCCAGCTCACTCAATCTTCTAGCGGGACAAGAGACCCAGTACTTC	CASSLNLLAGQETQYF
-	TRBJ1-1	TRBV5-6	-	TGTGCCAGCAGCTTACTCGCCCAGGTTATAAGGGGAGCTTTCTTT	CASSLLAQVIRGAFF
-	TRBJ2-7	TRBV19	-	TGTGCCAGTGGCACAGGGTTACAGGCCCGTGGCGAGCAGTACTTC	CASGTGLQARGEQYF
-	TRBJ1-1	TRBV29-1	-	TGCAGCGTTGAGGCCCCCAGGACTGAAGCTTTCTTT	CSVEAPRTEAFF
TRBD2	TRBJ2-1	TRBV5-1	-	TGCGCCAGCAGCTTAGCGGGAAGCTCCTACAATGAGCAGTTCTTC	CASSLAGSSYNEQFF
-	TRBJ2-7	TRBV5-6	-	TGTGCCAGCGGGAGGGACATGGGCTACGAGCAGTACTTC	CASGRDMGYEQYF
TRBD2	TRBJ2-3	TRBV10-2	-	TGCGCCAGCAGAGAACCTAGCGGGTCGGGGGGTGATACGCAGTATTTT	CASREPSGSGGDTQYF
-	TRBJ2-3	TRBV4-2	-	TGTGCCAGCAGCCAAGATCCTCAAGCGGGCCGCACAGATACGCAGTATTTT	CASSQDPQAGRTDTQYF
-	TRBJ2-4	TRBV19	few	TGTGCCAGTAGTCCATCACAGAGACGCCTAGCCAAAAACATTCAGTACTTC	CASSPSQRRLAKNIQYF
TRBD1	TRBJ1-5	TRBV27	-	TGTGCCAGCAGTGGTAGACAGGGCCGGAGGCATTTT	CASSGRQGRRHF
-	TRBJ1-2	TRBV27	-	TGTGCCAGCAGTTTAAAACAGGCAGCCTATGGCTACACCTTC	CASSLKQAAYGYTF
-	TRBJ1-2	TRBV28	few	TGTGCCAGCAGTTTCGGTGTGTATGGCTACACCTTC	CASSFGVYGYTF
-	TRBJ1-1	TRBV11-2	-	TGTGCCAGCAGCTCAGGGCCTTTTAGGGACACTGAAGCTTTCTTT	CASSSGPFRDTEAFF
TRBD1	TRBJ1-4	TRBV27	-	TGTGCCAGCAGTGTTCCACAGGGGAAACTGTTTTTT	CASSVPQGKLFF
TRBD2	TRBJ2-5	TRBV10-3	few	TGTGCCATCAGTGAGTCGGGCGGGGGTCAAGAGACCCAGTACTTC	CAISESGGGQETQYF
-	TRBJ2-2	TRBV6-1	-	TGTGCCAGCAGAGACAGTAAGAACACCGGGGAGCTGTTTTTT	CASRDSKNTGELFF
TRBD1	TRBJ1-3	TRBV6-5	-	TGTGCCAGCAGGTCTCAGGGGGCTGGAAACACCATATATTTT	CASRSQGAGNTIYF
-	TRBJ2-5	TRBV6-1	once	TGTGCCAGCAGTAGCCCAGAGACCCAGTACTTC	CASSSPETQYF
-	TRBJ2-5	TRBV10-1	-	TGCGCCAGCAAGGACGGGGGGCGGGGGCCTCAAGAGACCCAGTACTTC	CASKDGGRGPQETQYF